What follows is one TCR beta chain and its context. Its antigen is undetermined. This entry is derived from a study of T-cell reconstitution after alpha-beta-depleted transplantation in children. The CDR3 length is 14 residues. In germline, CDR1 is SQVTM, CDR2 ANQGSEA. Trimming pared 7 bases from V and 0 bases from J, leaving 13 bases between. TCRbeta library preparation incorporated unique molecular identifiers. In TCRdb, the PCR reads were re-called with MiXCR into one record per CDR3 protein. The table records 700,000 to 850,000 distinct CDR3 sequences, about 15% of them present only once. Study findings and constraints: Surviving recipient cells, namely T cells and thymic progenitors, were the source of high day-60 TCRbeta diversity in some patients. Where alpha-beta T cells came from about two months after transplant was reportedly several hundred expanded graft clones. Diversity and T-cell counts at one year after transplant derived mostly from new T cells.

This chain connects TRBV29-1 to TRBJ1-3; perhaps TRBD1 as D (6 bases). Sequenced here: PBMCs, mostly from graft donor cells, sampled 360 days after TCRalphabeta/CD19-depleted stem cell transplant. The source of this sequence is a male patient aged 10-17 years who had a stem cell transplant for acute lymphoblastic leukemia, so the T cells may come from the graft donor. The DNA for the CDR3 is TGCAGCGCATGGGACAAGACCTCTGGAAACACCATATATTTT. Translating gives CSAWDKTSGNTIYF.